Below are 24 T cell receptor beta chains sequenced from a single sample in a study of T cell responses to AZD1222 COVID-19 vaccine. The method was immunoSEQ multiplex PCR; TCRdb's version includes in-frame clones alone and lacks a portion of them. The sample yields about 110,000 clones, around nine tenths seen once. The sequencing used peripheral blood, collected 28 days after the second AZD1222 dose. These TCRs come from an adult who received the AZD1222 COVID-19 vaccine.

The chain links TRBV21-1 to TRBJ2-7; whether TRBD1, the table's D call, matches the DNA was not checked. TRBV21-1 is a pseudogene. CDR3 length equals 15 residues. CDR3 residues: CASSAGTASSYEQYF. CDR3 nucleotide sequence: TGTGCCAGCAGCGCCGGGACAGCGTCCTCCTACGAGCAGTACTTC.

The rearrangement uses TRBV5-1 and TRBJ1-1; 10 bases are a match to TRBD1. Germline CDR1 and CDR2: SGHRS and YFSETQ. V shed 4 bases, J shed 0 bases, and the junction held 15 bases outside the gene matches. The CDR3 is 19 amino acids. This CDR3 is CASSHGTGASESMNTEAFF. CDR3 nucleotides: TGCGCCAGCAGCCACGGGACAGGGGCCTCGGAGTCCATGAACACTGAAGCTTTCTTT.

The rearrangement joins TRBV6-1 to TRBJ2-3; 7 bases are shared with TRBD1. CDR3 length: 16 amino acids. CDR1 and CDR2 (germline): MNHNS, SASEGT. The V segment lost 0 bases and the J segment 4 bases; nucleotides outside the gene matches: 7. The CDR3 loop reads CASSEALGQGADTQYF. Here the CDR3 DNA reads TGTGCCAGCAGTGAAGCGCTGGGGCAGGGGGCAGATACGCAGTATTTT.

This clone showed up just once. V is TRBV6-5 and J is TRBJ2-7; weak D call: TRBD1 (6 bases). The V and J ends lost 4 bases and 4 bases respectively, with 17 bases between them. This CDR3 is built from 15 residues. CDR1 is MNHEY, CDR2 SVGAGI, per germline. The CDR3 reads CASSSPSRGGYEQYF. In nucleotides, the CDR3 is TGTGCCAGCAGTTCACCCTCCAGGGGTGGGTACGAGCAGTACTTC.

J is TRBJ2-7 and V is TRBV6-5; 10 bases are shared with TRBD2. This CDR3 spans 16 amino acids. The V gene end was trimmed by 2 bases and the J gene end by 4 bases; junction bases not matched to a gene: 8. The germline gives CDR1 MNHEY, CDR2 SVGAGI. The CDR3 sequence: CASSYGASGGTYEQYF. CDR3 nucleotide sequence: TGTGCCAGCAGTTACGGGGCTAGCGGGGGAACTTACGAGCAGTACTTC.

The J gene is TRBJ2-1, the V gene TRBV7-8; 8 nucleotides agree with TRBD2. CDR3 length: 18 residues. V lost 5 bases, J lost 9 bases, and 21 bases stayed unmatched. CDR1 SGHVS and CDR2 FQNEAQ come from the germline V gene. The CDR3 here is CASSKFRVPGGPGSEQFF. In DNA, the CDR3 is TGTGCCAGCAGCAAATTCCGGGTTCCGGGGGGGCCGGGTAGTGAGCAGTTCTTC.

V is TRBV3-1 (or the pseudogene TRBV3-2) and J is TRBJ1-2, with D possibly TRBD1 on 5 matching bases. CDR1 and CDR2 from the germline V gene are LGHDT and YNNKEL (reference sequence). The CDR3 runs to 13 residues. V was clipped by 3 bases and J by 6 bases, with 11 bases between them. CDR3 DNA: TGTGCCAGCAGCCAGCACCCGGGGGATGGCTACACCTTC. Translating it yields CASSQHPGDGYTF.

The CDR3 spells CASSPRGGRTNEKLFF. CDR3 coding DNA: TGTGCCAGCAGCCCCCGAGGGGGGCGAACTAATGAAAAACTGTTTTTT. V usage is TRBV7-7 and J usage is TRBJ1-4, with a weak D call TRBD1 (6 bases). Germline assignment: CDR1 SSHAT and CDR2 FNYEAQ (reference sequence). V lost 5 bases to trimming and J lost 1 base, with 14 bases between them. This CDR3 contains 16 residues.

V gene TRBV29-1 combines with J gene TRBJ2-7, with D uncertain. Germline assignment: CDR1 SQVTM and CDR2 ANQGSEA. The V end lost 8 bases, the J end lost 7 bases, and 12 bases lay between the germline ends. CDR3 length equals 10 residues. The CDR3 coding sequence is TGCAGCATTCGAATAGGTGAGCAGTACTTC. Its protein is CSIRIGEQYF.

This chain connects TRBV4-2 to TRBJ1-1; D remains ambiguous. The V gene's germline CDR1 is LGHNA and CDR2 YNFKEQ. The V end lost 0 bases, the J end lost 3 bases, and 8 bases lay between the germline ends. The CDR3 covers 14 residues. The CDR3 bases are TGTGCCAGCAGCCAAGAATGGAGGGACACTGAAGCTTTCTTT. Residues: CASSQEWRDTEAFF.

Only one count was recorded for this clone. The chain recombines TRBV19 with TRBJ1-6; the match to TRBD1 covers 7 bases. CDR3 length: 15 residues. Trimming at V came to 3 bases and at J to 5 bases, leaving 4 bases not matched to a gene. CDR1 LNHDA and CDR2 SQIVND come from the germline V gene (reference sequence). CDR3 loop: CASSMRGRNNSPLHF. As DNA, the CDR3 is TGTGCCAGTAGTATGAGGGGGCGGAATAATTCACCCCTCCACTTT.

Only one count was recorded for this clone. This sequence joins TRBV6-1 and TRBJ2-7, with D possibly being TRBD2 (5 bases). V lost 3 bases and J 3 bases, leaving 9 bases between the germline ends. CDR3 length: 13 amino acids. CDR1 is MNHNS and CDR2 is SASEGT in the germline V gene. The CDR3 reads CASSDDYSYEQYF. The CDR3 DNA is TGTGCCAGCAGTGATGACTACAGCTACGAGCAGTACTTC.

This clone was seen once. The chain links TRBV27 to TRBJ1-5; D perhaps matches TRBD1 (6 bases). Germline-derived CDR1 and CDR2 are MNHEY and SMNVEV (reference sequence). The CDR3 runs 14 residues. Trimming took off 6 bases at V and 2 bases at J, with 11 bases between the two ends. CDR3 sequence (DNA): TGTGCCAGCAGGACTGGGGGCGGCAATCAGCCCCAGCATTTT. Its protein product is CASRTGGGNQPQHF.

The genes are TRBV7-2 and TRBJ2-1; TRBD2 is a possible D gene (6 bases). CDR1 and CDR2 (germline): SGHTA, FQGNSA. Trimming took off 2 bases at V and 6 bases at J, with 20 bases between the two ends. This CDR3 is 17 amino acids long. The CDR3, as DNA: TGTGCCAGCAGCTTACGGACTCGGGTTGGAGGGGCCAATGAGCAGTTCTTC. Translation gives CASSLRTRVGGANEQFF.

This clone was observed once. This chain links TRBV12-3 or TRBV12-4 with TRBJ1-1, with no clear D. CDR3 size: 12 residues. Trimming cost V 7 bases and J 6 bases, with 12 bases left between them. CDR3 sequence reads: CASTPAGAEAFF. CDR3 nucleotide sequence: TGTGCCAGCACCCCAGCTGGCGCTGAAGCTTTCTTT.

This sequence joins TRBV7-9 and TRBJ1-4; maybe TRBD1 (5 bases). Between the trimmed V and J ends, which lost 6 bases and 6 bases, there was a span of 8 bases. Germline CDR1 reads SEHNR; CDR2 reads FQNEAQ (reference sequence). The CDR3 has 12 amino acids. CDR3 sequence reads: CASRGVDEKLFF. The DNA for the CDR3 is TGTGCCAGCAGGGGGGTGGATGAAAAACTGTTTTTT.

The chain joins TRBV24-1 to TRBJ1-5; 9 bases match TRBD1. V dropped 5 bases and J dropped 6; count of bases not matched to a gene: 4. Germline V lookup: CDR1 KGHDR, CDR2 SFDVKD. The CDR3 has 14 amino acids. The CDR3: CATSGTGETQPQHF. The CDR3 DNA is TGTGCCACCAGTGGGACAGGGGAGACTCAGCCCCAGCATTTT.

The chain carries TRBV19 and TRBJ1-2, with D unresolved. The germline V gene has CDR1 LNHDA and CDR2 SQIVND (reference sequence). The CDR3 totals 16 residues. Trimming took off 1 base at V and 4 bases at J, with 16 bases between the two ends. CDR3 sequence (DNA): TGTGCCAGTAGTATAGCCCGATCGCACCGTGGCTATGGCTACACCTTC. This encodes CASSIARSHRGYGYTF.

V is TRBV30 and J is TRBJ2-3; D not resolved. This CDR3 comprises 12 residues. The V and J ends lost 4 bases and 10 bases respectively, with 15 bases between them. Per the germline V gene, CDR1 is GTSNPN and CDR2 is SVGIG (reference sequence). CDR3 nucleotides: TGTGCCTGGACCCGGCGGCCTCCAGCGCAGTATTTT. It specifies CAWTRRPPAQYF.

The chain uses TRBV7-2 and TRBJ1-6; D gene unclear. Germline V gene lookup returns CDR1 SGHTA and CDR2 FQGNSA. The V and J ends lost 2 bases and 4 bases respectively, with 6 bases between them. This CDR3 comprises 14 residues. CDR3 in DNA: TGTGCCAGCAGCTTAATGCAGTATAATTCACCCCTCCACTTT. Translated, it gives CASSLMQYNSPLHF.

This chain joins TRBV4-3 and TRBJ2-5; unclear D gene. V gave up 3 bases and J gave up 5 bases, with 10 bases separating them. This CDR3 has 13 amino acids. Germline V CDR1 and CDR2: LGHNA, YSLEER. The CDR3 coding sequence is TGCGCCAGCAGCCAGGAACTTCGGGAGACCCAGTACTTC. Its translation is CASSQELRETQYF.

V and J are TRBV5-1 and TRBJ2-1, with 7 bases aligning to TRBD2. The CDR3 loop spans 14 amino acids. The germline CDR1 and CDR2 sequences are SGHRS and YFSETQ. The V and J ends lost 0 bases and 6 bases, in that order; junction bases with no gene match: 3. CDR3 sequence reads: CASSLAGGFNEQFF. DNA of the CDR3: TGCGCCAGCAGCTTGGCCGGGGGGTTCAATGAGCAGTTCTTC.

The chain employs TRBV6-1 and TRBJ2-5; TRBD1 is a possible D gene (6 bases). Germline V gives CDR1 MNHNS, CDR2 SASEGT. The CDR3 loop spans 15 amino acids. Trimming took off 5 bases at V and 3 bases at J, with 16 bases between the two ends. The CDR3 coding sequence is TGTGCCAGCAGTCTGGCGCGGGCAGGGGAAGAGACCCAGTACTTC. This translates into CASSLARAGEETQYF.

The chain employs TRBV4-1 and TRBJ1-2; TRBD1 is a possible D gene (5 bases). The CDR3 is 14 residues long. Between the trimmed V and J ends, which lost 4 bases and 8 bases, there was a span of 17 bases. Looked up from germline, CDR1 is MGHRA and CDR2 is YSYEKL. The CDR3 spells CASSPQDLGGGYTF. The CDR3, as DNA: TGCGCCAGCAGCCCGCAGGACTTGGGGGGAGGCTACACCTTC.